The 11 T cell receptor beta chains presented below share a single source sample, sequenced in a study of prognosis after radiotherapy for stage I lung cancer. By two-round multiplex PCR, the TCR beta CDR3 was amplified from genomic DNA. First-round PCR amplification was performed with primers specific to each TRBV and TRBJ gene. TCRdb re-called the multiplex PCR reads with MiXCR, one entry per CDR3 protein. This table has more than 30,000 distinct CDR3 sequences, about 42% appearing once. The sample consisted of PBMCs, taken before or after stereotactic body radiation therapy (not recorded which). The receptors shown here come from a donor aged 50 or older with non-small cell lung cancer.

The sample holds many counts of this clonotype. This chain uses TRBV5-1 with TRBJ2-3; 8 bases map to TRBD2. The V gene's germline CDR1 is SGHRS and CDR2 YFSETQ. This CDR3 has 15 residues. Germline trimming cut 2 bases from V and 8 bases from J; bases unmatched to any gene: 10. CDR3 in DNA: TGCGCCAGCAGCTTCGGAGCGGGGGATTCTACTACGCAGTATTTT. This encodes CASSFGAGDSTTQYF.

The table lists this clonotype with many counts. The genes are TRBV19 and TRBJ1-1; the match to TRBD1 covers 9 bases. The CDR3 sequence is 13 residues long. Germline assignment: CDR1 LNHDA and CDR2 SQIVND (reference sequence). V gave up 4 bases and J gave up 8 bases; unmatched junction bases: 5. This chain's CDR3 is CASSTGTGLEAFF. The DNA for the CDR3 is TGTGCCAGTAGTACCGGGACAGGGCTCGAAGCTTTCTTT.

This clonotype was observed many times. The chain recombines TRBV7-3 with TRBJ2-3; 9 nucleotides line up with TRBD2. This CDR3 has 16 amino acids. V was pared by 1 base and J by 5 bases, with 7 bases of the junction left unmatched. In germline, CDR1 is SGHTA, CDR2 FQGTGA. The CDR3 sequence is CASSLNGLAGQDTQYF. DNA of the CDR3: TGTGCCAGCAGCTTAAATGGTCTAGCGGGACAAGATACGCAGTATTTT. Variable domain in full (rest from reference TRBV7-3 and TRBJ2-3): GAGVSQTPSNKVTEKGKYVELRCDPISGHTALYWYRQSLGQGPEFLIYFQGTGAADDSGLPNDRFFAVRPEGSVSTLKIQRTERGDSAVYLCASSLNGLAGQDTQYFGPGTRLTVL.

In the case of this clonotype: It is likely a read error, because the conserved phenylalanine at the end of the CDR3 is missing. The chain joins TRBV6-9 to TRBJ2-7; D is undetermined. The V end lost 4 bases, the J end lost 5 bases, and 18 bases lay between the germline ends. This CDR3 contains 15 residues. Per germline, CDR1 MNHGY and CDR2 SVAAGI. The CDR3 sequence is CASSLTDGAPHEQYS. CDR3 DNA sequence: TGTGCCAGCAGTTTGACTGATGGAGCGCCCCACGAGCAGTACTCC.

The rearrangement links TRBV24-1 to TRBJ2-1, with no clear D. The germline CDR1 and CDR2 sequences are KGHDR and SFDVKD. Trimming took 1 base from V and 10 from J, leaving 10 bases between them. The CDR3 is made up of 13 amino acids. CDR3 amino acids: CATSDFGKHEQFF. CDR3 bases: TGTGCCACCAGTGATTTTGGCAAACACGAGCAGTTCTTC.

As for this clonotype: This may stem from a read error, because a much larger clone lies one nucleotide away. CDR3 coding DNA: TGCGCCAGCAGCTTGTCTAGCGTAACTAATGAAGAACTGTTTTTT. Amino acids: CASSLSSVTNEELFF. The J gene is TRBJ1-4, the V gene TRBV5-1; D gene unclear. The CDR3 length is 15 residues. Germline CDR1 SGHRS, CDR2 YFSETQ.

At least ten counts were recorded for this clonotype. The V and J genes are TRBV5-8 and TRBJ1-1; D call uncertain. Trimming removed 0 bases at V and 3 bases at J, with 6 bases between. Germline V gene data show CDR1 as SGHTS and CDR2 as YDEGEE. The CDR3 sequence is 13 residues long. Written as DNA, the CDR3 is TGTGCCAGCAGCTTGGCCTATGACACTGAAGCTTTCTTT. This translates into CASSLAYDTEAFF.

This chain connects TRBV28 to TRBJ1-5; tentatively, D is TRBD1 (5 bases). From germline, CDR1 is MDHEN and CDR2 SYDVKM. V was pared by 6 bases and J by 3 bases, with 9 bases between. CDR3 length equals 13 residues. Written as DNA, the CDR3 is TGTGCCAGCAGGGGGCCCTTCAATCAGCCCCAGCATTTT. This encodes CASRGPFNQPQHF.

V gene TRBV6-2 or TRBV6-3 combines with J gene TRBJ2-2, with 8 positions matching TRBD2. The length of the CDR3 is 18 residues. From germline, CDR1 is MNHEY and CDR2 SVGEGT. The V segment lost 5 bases and the J segment 2 bases; nucleotides outside the gene matches: 13. CDR3 coding DNA: TGTGCCAGCAGTGAAAGGGCAGGGCTAGCGGGTAACACCGGGGAGCTGTTTTTT. Protein product: CASSERAGLAGNTGELFF.

V and J are TRBV27 and TRBJ2-2; D may correspond to TRBD1 or TRBD2 (6 bases each). This CDR3 region has 15 residues. Germline assignment: CDR1 MNHEY and CDR2 SMNVEV (reference sequence). V was pared by 4 bases and J by 5 bases, with 14 bases between. The CDR3 DNA sequence: TGTGCCAGCAGTTCCCGGGGGCGAAGGACCGGGGAGCTGTTTTTT. It yields the protein CASSSRGRRTGELFF.

The chain uses TRBV7-3 and TRBJ1-2; 8 bases are shared with TRBD1. Germline CDR1 SGHTA, CDR2 FQGTGA. The CDR3 extends over 13 amino acids. V was clipped by 2 bases and J by 4 bases; unmatched bases: 0. CDR3 loop: CASSLGQGYGYTF. CDR3 nucleotide sequence: TGTGCCAGCAGCTTAGGACAGGGCTATGGCTACACCTTC.